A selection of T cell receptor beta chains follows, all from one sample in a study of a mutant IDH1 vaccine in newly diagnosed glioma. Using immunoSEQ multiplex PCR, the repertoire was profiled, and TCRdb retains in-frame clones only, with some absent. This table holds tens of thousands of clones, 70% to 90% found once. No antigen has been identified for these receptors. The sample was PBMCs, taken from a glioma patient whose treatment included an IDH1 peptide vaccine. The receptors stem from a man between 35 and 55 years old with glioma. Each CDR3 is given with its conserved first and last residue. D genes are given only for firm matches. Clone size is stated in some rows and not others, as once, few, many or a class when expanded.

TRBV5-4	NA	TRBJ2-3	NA	CASSLQGVPDTQYF	TGTGCCAGCAGCTTGCAGGGTGTCCCAGATACGCAGTATTTT
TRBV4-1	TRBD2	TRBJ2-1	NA	CASSPRLAGAREQFF	TGCGCCAGCAGCCCGAGACTAGCGGGAGCACGGGAGCAGTTCTTC
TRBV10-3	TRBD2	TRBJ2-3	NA	CAIGRESGTDTQYF	TGTGCCATCGGGCGGGAGTCAGGCACAGATACGCAGTATTTT
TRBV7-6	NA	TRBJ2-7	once	CASSAAALGAYEQYF	TGTGCCAGCAGCGCAGCGGCTCTGGGAGCCTACGAGCAGTACTTC
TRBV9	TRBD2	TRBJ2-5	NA	CASSVLAGGKGETQYF	TGTGCCAGCAGCGTATTAGCGGGAGGCAAAGGAGAGACCCAGTACTTC
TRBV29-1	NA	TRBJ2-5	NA	CSVQGPPGGETQYF	TGCAGCGTACAGGGACCCCCCGGAGGGGAGACCCAGTACTTC
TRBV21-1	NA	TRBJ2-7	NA	CASSRQFGHLTYEQYF	TGTGCCAGCAGCCGCCAGTTTGGGCACCTCACCTACGAGCAGTACTTC
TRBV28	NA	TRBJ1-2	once	CASRPSWGVNYGYTF	TGTGCCAGCAGACCTTCCTGGGGCGTTAACTATGGCTACACCTTC
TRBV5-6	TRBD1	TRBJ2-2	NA	CASSGDRALINTGELFF	TGTGCCAGCAGCGGGGACAGGGCCTTAATAAACACCGGGGAGCTGTTTTTT
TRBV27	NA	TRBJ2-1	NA	CASSFRGTYNEQFF	TGTGCCAGCAGTTTTCGCGGGACCTACAATGAGCAGTTCTTC
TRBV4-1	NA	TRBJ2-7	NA	CASSQASEEQYF	TGCGCCAGCAGCCAGGCGTCGGAAGAGCAGTACTTC
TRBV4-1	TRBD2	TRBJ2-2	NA	CASSPPADDGSGRSGELFF	TGCGCCAGCAGCCCACCCGCCGATGATGGTAGCGGGAGATCCGGGGAGCTGTTTTTT
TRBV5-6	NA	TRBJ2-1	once	CASSRSRGNEQFF	TGTGCCAGCAGCCGTTCCCGTGGTAATGAGCAGTTCTTC
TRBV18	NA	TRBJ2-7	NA	CASSPGQYEQYF	TGTGCCAGCTCACCAGGCCAGTACGAGCAGTACTTC
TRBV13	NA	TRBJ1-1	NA	CASSFGAMGIVLREAFF	TGTGCCAGCAGCTTCGGGGCTATGGGTATAGTCCTGAGAGAAGCTTTCTTT
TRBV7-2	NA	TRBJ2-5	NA	CASSLAGVETQYF	TGTGCCAGCAGCTTAGCGGGTGTCGAGACCCAGTACTTC
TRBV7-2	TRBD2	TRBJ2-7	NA	CASSLAAAGRTYEQYF	TGTGCCAGCAGCTTAGCCGCAGCGGGAAGAACCTACGAGCAGTACTTC
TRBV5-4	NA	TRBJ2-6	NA	CASSLAGAGANVLTF	TGTGCCAGCAGCTTGGCGGGTGCTGGGGCCAACGTCCTGACTTTC
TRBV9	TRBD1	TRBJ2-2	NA	CASSTRQGPTGELFF	TGTGCCAGCAGCACCAGACAGGGCCCCACCGGGGAGCTGTTTTTT
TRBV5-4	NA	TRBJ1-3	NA	CASSVQGIYSGNTIYF	TGTGCCAGCAGCGTACAGGGAATCTACTCTGGAAACACCATATATTTT
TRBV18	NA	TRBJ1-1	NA	CASSPYWTENTEAFF	TGTGCCAGCTCACCATACTGGACGGAGAACACTGAAGCTTTCTTT
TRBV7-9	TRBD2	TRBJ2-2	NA	CASSLGRERTGELFF	TGTGCCAGCAGCTTAGGGCGGGAGCGTACCGGGGAGCTGTTTTTT
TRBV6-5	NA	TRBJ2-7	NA	CASSPGRRGSEQYF	TGTGCCAGCAGCCCCGGTCGTCGGGGTAGCGAGCAGTACTTC
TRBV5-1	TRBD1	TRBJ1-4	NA	CASSAQGAVNEKLFF	TGCGCCAGCAGCGCACAGGGGGCGGTTAATGAAAAACTGTTTTTT
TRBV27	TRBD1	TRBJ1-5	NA	CASSLWAGGILGPQHF	TGTGCCAGCAGTTTATGGGCAGGGGGTATCCTTGGGCCCCAGCATTTT
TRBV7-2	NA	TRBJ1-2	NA	CAIKLWRDGYTF	TGTGCCATCAAGCTTTGGAGGGATGGCTACACCTTC
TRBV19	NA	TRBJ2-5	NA	CASSMSETQYF	TGTGCCAGTAGTATGTCAGAGACCCAGTACTTC
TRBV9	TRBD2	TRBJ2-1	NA	CASSLAGGWDEQFF	TGTGCCAGCAGCCTAGCGGGGGGATGGGATGAGCAGTTCTTC
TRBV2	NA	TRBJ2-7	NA	CASTRQAYYEQYF	TGTGCCAGCACTCGACAGGCCTACTACGAGCAGTACTTC
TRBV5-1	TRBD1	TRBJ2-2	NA	CASSRWTGVNTGELFF	TGCGCCAGCAGCCGATGGACAGGGGTAAACACCGGGGAGCTGTTTTTT
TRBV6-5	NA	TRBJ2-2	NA	CASSYRGGTGELFF	TGTGCCAGCAGTTATCGTGGGGGGACCGGGGAGCTGTTTTTT